The clone carrying this T cell receptor beta chain was observed a few times. These data belong to a study of spatial heterogeneity in lung cancer. Overall study context: Taken at a median of approximately 2 years after resection, follow-up PBMC samples underwent sequencing when available.

Described time point: blood at routine non-recurrence follow-up after resection. Material for sequencing was whole RNA from tumor, nontumor lung or frozen PBMC, left unsorted. Every individual TCR cDNA molecule carried its own unique molecular identifier, which allowed correction of PCR and sequencing errors. TCRdb processed the 5' RACE reads anew with MiXCR; each CDR3 protein has one entry. The table has 40,000 to 45,000 distinct CDR3 sequences, under 25% seen once. Specimen: PBMCs, collected at follow-up. The source is a female donor with early-stage non-small cell lung cancer.

CDR3 residues: CASSSPGTDFSPLHF. The CDR3 bases are TGTGCCAGCAGTTCCCCCGGGACAGACTTTTCACCCCTCCACTTT. The gene calls are TRBV28 and TRBJ1-6; TRBD1 matches 7 bases. The germline V gene has CDR1 MDHEN and CDR2 SYDVKM. After removal of 4 bases from V and 9 bases from J, the junction contained 9 bases not matched to a gene. The CDR3 runs 15 residues.